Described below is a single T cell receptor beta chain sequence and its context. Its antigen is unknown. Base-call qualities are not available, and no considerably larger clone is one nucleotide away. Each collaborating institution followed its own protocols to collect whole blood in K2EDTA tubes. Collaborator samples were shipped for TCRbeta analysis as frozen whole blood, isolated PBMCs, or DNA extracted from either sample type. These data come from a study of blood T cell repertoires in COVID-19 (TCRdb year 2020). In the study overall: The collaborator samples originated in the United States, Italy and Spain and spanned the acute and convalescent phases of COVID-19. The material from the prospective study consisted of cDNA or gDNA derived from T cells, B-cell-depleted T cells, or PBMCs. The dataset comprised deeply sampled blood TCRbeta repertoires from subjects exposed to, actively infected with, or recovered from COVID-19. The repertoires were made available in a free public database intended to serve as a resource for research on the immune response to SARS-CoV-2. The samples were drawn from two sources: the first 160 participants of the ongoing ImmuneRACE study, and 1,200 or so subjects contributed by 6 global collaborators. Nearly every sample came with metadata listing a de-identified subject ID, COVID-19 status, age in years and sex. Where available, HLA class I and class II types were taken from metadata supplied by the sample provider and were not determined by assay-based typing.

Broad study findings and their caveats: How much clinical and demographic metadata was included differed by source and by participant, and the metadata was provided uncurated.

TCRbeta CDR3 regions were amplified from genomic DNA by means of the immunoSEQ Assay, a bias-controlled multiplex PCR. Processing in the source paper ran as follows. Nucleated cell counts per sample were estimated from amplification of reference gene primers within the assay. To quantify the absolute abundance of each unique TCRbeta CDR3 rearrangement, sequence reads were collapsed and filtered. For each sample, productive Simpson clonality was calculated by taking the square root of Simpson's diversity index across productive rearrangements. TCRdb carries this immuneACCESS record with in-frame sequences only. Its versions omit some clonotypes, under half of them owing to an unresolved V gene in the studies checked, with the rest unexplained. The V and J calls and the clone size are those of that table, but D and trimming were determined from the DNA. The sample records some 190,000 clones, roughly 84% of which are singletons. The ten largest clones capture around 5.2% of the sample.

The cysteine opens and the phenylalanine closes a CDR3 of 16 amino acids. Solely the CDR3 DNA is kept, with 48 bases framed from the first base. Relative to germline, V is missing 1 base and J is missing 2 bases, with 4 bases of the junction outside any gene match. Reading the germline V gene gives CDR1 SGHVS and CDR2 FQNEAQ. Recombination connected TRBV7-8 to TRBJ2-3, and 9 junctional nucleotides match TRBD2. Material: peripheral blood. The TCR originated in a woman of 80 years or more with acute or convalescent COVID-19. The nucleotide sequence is TGTGCCAGCAGCTTAGTCATAGCGGGAGACACAGATACGCAGTATTTT. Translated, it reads CASSLVIAGDTDTQYF.